The clone carrying this TCR beta chain appeared a few times. Its target is not known. In germline, CDR1 is ENHRY, CDR2 SYGVKD. The CDR3 length is 13 residues. V lost 0 bases and J lost 6, with 6 bases in between. These data come from a study of T cells in Graves' hyperthyroidism and ophthalmopathy. Study-wide findings and caveats: A model using 13 V-J features told ophthalmopathy apart from stable hyperthyroidism.

Using RNA transcripts as the source, TCR beta CDR3 regions were amplified. The TCR CDR3 was amplified in a first-round RT-PCR using the HTBI primer set. TCRdb re-called the multiplex PCR reads through MiXCR, storing one row per CDR3 protein. The table records some 800,000 distinct CDR3 sequences, over 35% of them present only once. No ophthalmopathy progression within 18 months constituted stable Graves' hyperthyroidism. Material for sequencing was blood. The sequence was obtained from a man in his late teens or twenties with Graves' hyperthyroidism. This chain uses TRBV10-3 with TRBJ1-5; maybe TRBD1 (5 bases). This CDR3 is CAISESGVQPQHF. For the CDR3, the DNA is TGTGCCATCAGTGAGTCGGGGGTTCAGCCCCAGCATTTT.